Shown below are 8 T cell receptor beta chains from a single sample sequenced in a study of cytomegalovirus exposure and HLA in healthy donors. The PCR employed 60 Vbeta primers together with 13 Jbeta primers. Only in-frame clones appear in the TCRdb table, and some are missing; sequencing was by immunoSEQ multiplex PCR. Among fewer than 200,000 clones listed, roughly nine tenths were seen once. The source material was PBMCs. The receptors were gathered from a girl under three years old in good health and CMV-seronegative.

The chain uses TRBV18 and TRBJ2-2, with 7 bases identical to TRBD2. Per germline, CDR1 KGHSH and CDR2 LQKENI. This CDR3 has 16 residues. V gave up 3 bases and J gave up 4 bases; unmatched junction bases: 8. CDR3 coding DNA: TGTGCCAGCTCACCGAGACTAGCTCTTTCCACCGGGGAGCTGTTTTTT. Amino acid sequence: CASSPRLALSTGELFF.

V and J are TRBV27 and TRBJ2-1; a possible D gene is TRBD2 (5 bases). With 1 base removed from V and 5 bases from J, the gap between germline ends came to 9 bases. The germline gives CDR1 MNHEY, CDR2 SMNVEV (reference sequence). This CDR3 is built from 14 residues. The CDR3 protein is CASSLLYGNNEQFF. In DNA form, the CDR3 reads TGTGCCAGCAGTTTATTATACGGGAACAATGAGCAGTTCTTC.

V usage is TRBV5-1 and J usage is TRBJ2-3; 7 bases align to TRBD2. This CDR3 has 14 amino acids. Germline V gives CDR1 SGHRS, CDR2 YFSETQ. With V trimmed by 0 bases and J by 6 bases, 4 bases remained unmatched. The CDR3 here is CASSLAGGADTQYF. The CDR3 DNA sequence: TGCGCCAGCAGCTTGGCGGGAGGAGCCGATACGCAGTATTTT.

The CDR3, as DNA: TGTGCCAGCCATTTTAGCGGGAGGGTCTACAATGAGCAGTTCTTC. The encoded protein is CASHFSGRVYNEQFF. The gene calls are TRBV7-2 and TRBJ2-1; 11 bases agree with TRBD2. V shed 8 bases, J shed 3 bases, and the junction held 6 bases outside the gene matches. The length of the CDR3 is 15 residues. Germline loops: CDR1 SGHTA, CDR2 FQGNSA.

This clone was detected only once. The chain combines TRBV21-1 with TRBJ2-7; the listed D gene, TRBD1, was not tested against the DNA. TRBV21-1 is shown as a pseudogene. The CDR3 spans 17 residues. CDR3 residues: CASRYQSVYTNSYEQYF. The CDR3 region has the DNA TGTGCCAGCAGGTATCAATCAGTATACACGAACTCCTACGAGCAGTACTTC.

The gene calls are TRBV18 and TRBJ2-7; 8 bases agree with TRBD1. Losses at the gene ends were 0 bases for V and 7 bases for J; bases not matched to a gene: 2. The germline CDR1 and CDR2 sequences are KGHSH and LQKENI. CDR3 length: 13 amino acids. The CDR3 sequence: CASSPPTGGEQYF. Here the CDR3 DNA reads TGTGCCAGCTCACCACCAACAGGGGGAGAGCAGTACTTC.

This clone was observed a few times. This chain's CDR3 is CAWSWSGTNEKLFF. As DNA, the CDR3 is TGTGCCTGGAGTTGGTCGGGGACTAATGAAAAACTGTTTTTT. This chain connects TRBV30 to TRBJ1-4; D unresolved. Germline V gene sequence: CDR1 GTSNPN, CDR2 SVGIG (reference sequence). V was trimmed by 2 bases and J by 2 bases, leaving 9 bases between them. CDR3 length: 14 residues. Full variable domain (missing parts from reference TRBV30 and TRBJ1-4): SQTIHQWPATLVQPVGSPLSLECTVEGTSNPNLYWYRQAAGRGLQLLFYSVGIGQISSEVPQNLSASRPQDRQFILSSKKLLLSDSGFYLCAWSWSGTNEKLFFGSGTQLSVL.

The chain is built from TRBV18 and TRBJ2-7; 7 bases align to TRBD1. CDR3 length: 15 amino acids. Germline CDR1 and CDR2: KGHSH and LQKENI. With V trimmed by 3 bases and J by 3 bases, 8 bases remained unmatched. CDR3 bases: TGTGCCAGCTCACCGTATACAGGGGCGGACTACGAGCAGTACTTC. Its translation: CASSPYTGADYEQYF.